This T cell receptor (beta chain) was recorded in a study of cytomegalovirus exposure and HLA in healthy donors. Study in general: The roughly 130 validation repertoires used the same platform as the 550 to 700 first-cohort repertoires (as reported by a later analysis). The study, taken as a whole, reports: Cytomegalovirus-associated status was assigned to 150 to 200 TCR beta chains. Usually a TCR sequence was rare, but some public TCRs were found in many donors.

Regarding this clone: Antigen specificity is unknown.

Repertoires were generated with immunoSEQ multiplex PCR, while TCRdb's copy carries only in-frame clones and drops some. The sample yields tens of thousands of clones, 94% seen once. With 11 bases clipped from V and 0 bases from J, the junction kept 12 bases outside the gene matches. Germline CDR1 and CDR2: MNHNY and SVGAGI (reference sequence). The CDR3 length is 15 residues. The sequence was obtained from a woman between 18 and 30 years old in good health and CMV-seronegative. The chain couples TRBV6-6 to TRBJ1-1; TRBD1 aligns across 7 bases. The sample taken for sequencing was PBMCs. The CDR3 DNA is TGTGCCGCTCGGGGGACAGAGCGTATGAACACTGAAGCTTTCTTT. Translation: CAARGTERMNTEAFF.